The 18 T cell receptor beta chains below come from one sample, sequenced in a study of cytomegalovirus exposure and HLA in healthy donors. Primers: 60 Vbeta forward and 13 Jbeta reverse. Method: immunoSEQ multiplex PCR; TCRdb's copy keeps in-frame clones and lacks some. Of 85,000 to 90,000 clones listed, under 85% are singletons. Sequenced: PBMCs. The receptors derive from a young man in good health and CMV-seronegative.

This chain joins TRBV12-5 and TRBJ2-1; 12 nucleotides align to TRBD2. This CDR3 region has 18 residues. The V gene end was trimmed by 2 bases and the J gene end by 2 bases; junction bases not matched to a gene: 7. Per the germline V gene, CDR1 is LGHNT and CDR2 is FRNRAP. CDR3 DNA: TGTGCTAGTGGTTTGACCCTTGGACTAGCGGGAACCTACAATGAGCAGTTCTTC. Residues: CASGLTLGLAGTYNEQFF.

The chain carries TRBV28 and TRBJ1-2; tentatively, D is TRBD1 (6 bases). The germline V gene encodes CDR1 MDHEN and CDR2 SYDVKM. CDR3 length equals 16 residues. Trimming left V 3 bases short and J 2 bases short, with 16 bases between. CDR3 DNA sequence: TGTGCCAGCAGTTTCTCTGAACAGGGTAGAAACTATGGCTACACCTTC. It encodes CASSFSEQGRNYGYTF.

Here the CDR3 reads CASSVDNWGHGNEQFF. CDR3 in DNA: TGTGCCAGCAGCGTAGATAATTGGGGCCACGGGAATGAGCAGTTCTTC. The chain couples TRBV9 to TRBJ2-1; D may be TRBD1 (5 bases). The CDR3 totals 16 residues. CDR1 and CDR2 (germline): SGDLS, YYNGEE. Trimming shortened V by 0 bases and J by 7 bases, and 17 bases separated the two germline ends.

This clone showed up just a few times. The chain employs TRBV27 and TRBJ2-7; 8 nucleotides match TRBD2. Germline V gene sequence: CDR1 MNHEY, CDR2 SMNVEV (reference sequence). Trimming at V came to 3 bases and at J to 0 bases, leaving 4 bases not matched to a gene. The CDR3 loop spans 15 amino acids. The CDR3 spells CASSFETSDSYEQYF. CDR3 DNA: TGTGCCAGCAGTTTCGAGACTAGCGACTCCTACGAGCAGTACTTC.

V is TRBV18 and J is TRBJ2-5, with 12 bases lining up with TRBD1. Trimming removed 3 bases from V and 3 bases from J; junction bases left unmatched: 2. The CDR3 covers 15 residues. Germline CDR1 and CDR2: KGHSH and LQKENI. The CDR3 DNA reads TGTGCCAGCTCACCGGGACAGGGGGCTGAAGAGACCCAGTACTTC. Its translation: CASSPGQGAEETQYF.

A single count supports this clone. J is TRBJ2-7 and V is TRBV4-2; 11 nucleotides align to TRBD1. The V gene's germline CDR1 is LGHNA and CDR2 YNFKEQ. V lost 3 bases to trimming and J lost 4 bases; unmatched junction nucleotides: 2. The CDR3 contains 14 residues. The CDR3 bases are TGTGCCAGCAGCCAGGACAGGGGGCCGTACGAGCAGTACTTC. This codes for CASSQDRGPYEQYF.

This sequence joins TRBV15 and TRBJ1-1; D is unclear. The ends were cut back, 6 bases at V and 0 bases at J, with 14 bases in the middle. The CDR3 consists of 15 residues. Germline assignment: CDR1 LNHNV and CDR2 YYDKDF (reference sequence). CDR3 region: CATSFQAGLNTEAFF. The CDR3, as DNA: TGTGCCACCAGTTTCCAGGCGGGGTTGAACACTGAAGCTTTCTTT.

The gene calls are TRBV14 and TRBJ2-1; D ambiguous. The CDR3 sequence is 11 residues long. Per the germline V gene, CDR1 is SGHDN and CDR2 is FVKESK. V gave up 3 bases and J gave up 8 bases, with 5 bases separating them. CDR3 protein: CASSQTYEQFF. CDR3 nucleotides: TGTGCCAGCAGCCAGACTTATGAGCAGTTCTTC.

This sequence joins TRBV30 and TRBJ1-5; the D is unclear. In germline, CDR1 is GTSNPN, CDR2 SVGIG (reference sequence). CDR3 length: 13 residues. Trimming took off 0 bases at V and 2 bases at J, with 5 bases between the two ends. The DNA for the CDR3 is TGTGCCTGGAGTGTACTTGGCAATCAGCCCCAGCATTTT. Translation: CAWSVLGNQPQHF.

CDR3 nucleotides: TGTGCCAGTAGTACCCGGGGGGGCGCCGGTCAGCCCCAGCATTTT. It translates to CASSTRGGAGQPQHF. The rearrangement uses TRBV19 and TRBJ1-5; possible D gene TRBD1, 6 bases. CDR3 length: 15 amino acids. Germline CDR1 reads LNHDA; CDR2 reads SQIVND (reference sequence). Trimming took 4 bases from V and 6 from J, leaving 16 bases between them.

V usage is TRBV6-6 and J usage is TRBJ2-3; possible D gene TRBD2, 6 bases. From germline, CDR1 is MNHNY and CDR2 SVGAGI (reference sequence). V shed 3 bases and J shed 3 bases, with 16 bases lying between them. The CDR3 is 16 residues long. In DNA form, the CDR3 reads TGTGCCAGCAGTTATGTTACTCGGGGGAGGACAGATACGCAGTATTTT. This translates into CASSYVTRGRTDTQYF.

The genes are TRBV11-2 and TRBJ1-6, with TRBD1 as a possible D gene (6 bases). Germline V lookup: CDR1 SGHAT, CDR2 FQNNGV. Trimming stripped 0 bases from V and 2 bases from J, with 14 bases between. This CDR3 is 18 amino acids long. Here the CDR3 reads CASSLDRWEGAYNSPLHF. In DNA form, the CDR3 reads TGTGCCAGCAGCTTAGATCGATGGGAGGGGGCCTATAATTCACCCCTCCACTTT.

Comment on this clone: Other DNA sequences from this sample encode an identical CDR3 as well. This sequence joins TRBV7-8 and TRBJ1-1; TRBD1 might be the D (5 bases). Germline loops: CDR1 SGHVS, CDR2 FQNEAQ. The CDR3 spans 14 residues. V shed 5 bases and J shed 1 base, with 11 bases lying between them. The CDR3 nucleotides read TGTGCCAGCAGCCTAGTTACAGGGAACACTGAAGCTTTCTTT. This encodes CASSLVTGNTEAFF.

J is TRBJ1-5 and V is TRBV25-1, with TRBD1 matching 7 bases. Germline V gives CDR1 MGHDK, CDR2 SYGVNS. The CDR3 has 17 amino acids. J was trimmed by 0 bases and V by 4 bases; bases with no gene match: 9. CDR3 region: CASSGTTGIHSNQPQHF. In nucleotides, the CDR3 is TGTGCCAGCAGTGGAACGACAGGGATTCATAGCAATCAGCCCCAGCATTTT.

The chain links TRBV2 to TRBJ2-7; tentative D call: TRBD2 (5 bases). V was trimmed by 7 bases and J by 3 bases, leaving 10 bases between them. Germline-derived CDR1 and CDR2 are SNHLY and FYNNEI. The CDR3 is made up of 12 amino acids. The CDR3: CASTEGFYEQYF. The CDR3 DNA reads TGTGCCAGCACCGAGGGATTCTACGAGCAGTACTTC.

This rearrangement joins TRBV4-2 to TRBJ2-3; TRBD2 matches 8 bases. J gave up 9 bases and V 3 bases, and 5 bases lay outside the gene matches. The CDR3 loop spans 13 amino acids. From germline, CDR1 is LGHNA and CDR2 YNFKEQ. CDR3 region: CASSQDLAGTQYF. CDR3 coding DNA: TGTGCCAGCAGCCAGGACTTAGCGGGAACGCAGTATTTT.

This clone was counted once. V is TRBV5-1 and J is TRBJ1-1; 12 bases are shared with TRBD1. CDR1 and CDR2 (germline): SGHRS, YFSETQ. This CDR3 is built from 15 residues. The V segment lost 0 bases and the J segment 10 bases; nucleotides outside the gene matches: 7. As DNA, the CDR3 is TGCGCCAGCAGCTTGGTGTCCGGGGACAGGGGGCGAGCTTTCTTT. Translation: CASSLVSGDRGRAFF.

This rearrangement joins TRBV20-1 to TRBJ2-7, with TRBD1 matching over 7 bases. Germline V CDR1 and CDR2: DFQATT, SNEGSKA (reference sequence). The ends lost 6 bases at V and 7 bases at J; junction bases unmatched: 6. CDR3 length equals 11 residues. The DNA for the CDR3 is TGCAGTGCAGACTACAGGGGTGAGCAGTACTTC. Translated, it gives CSADYRGEQYF.